Below, 10 T cell receptor beta chains from the same sample are listed, as sequenced in a study of cytomegalovirus exposure and HLA in healthy donors. Vbeta (60) and Jbeta (13) primers were used in the PCR. The repertoire was sequenced with immunoSEQ multiplex PCR; TCRdb's copy has only in-frame clones and lacks some. The sample shows tens of thousands of clones, around 77% of them seen only once. The sequenced sample was PBMCs. The receptors shown here come from a woman aged 25 to 39 in good health and CMV-seropositive.

The chain carries TRBV5-1 and TRBJ2-7, with TRBD2 matching 7 bases. The CDR3 has 14 residues. CDR1 SGHRS and CDR2 YFSETQ come from the germline V gene. V was pared by 3 bases and J by 3 bases, with 6 bases of the junction left unmatched. The CDR3 loop is CASSWAGEGYEQYF. The DNA for the CDR3 is TGCGCCAGCAGCTGGGCGGGGGAAGGCTACGAGCAGTACTTC. Together with reference TRBV5-1 and TRBJ2-7, the CDR3 gives the full variable domain: KAGVTQTPRYLIKTRGQQVTLSCSPISGHRSVSWYQQTPGQGLQFLFEYFSETQRNKGNFPGRFSGRQFSNSRSEMNVSTLELGDSALYLCASSWAGEGYEQYFGPGTRLTVT.

The chain carries TRBV5-1 and TRBJ2-1; 7 bases match TRBD1. Germline V gene lookup returns CDR1 SGHRS and CDR2 YFSETQ. V lost 4 bases, J lost 4 bases, and 5 bases stayed unmatched. The CDR3 extends over 14 amino acids. This chain's CDR3 is CASSLGTAYNEQFF. As DNA, the CDR3 is TGCGCCAGCAGCCTAGGGACAGCATACAATGAGCAGTTCTTC.

This clone was seen a handful of times. The chain carries TRBV6-4 and TRBJ1-5; D remains ambiguous. The CDR3 totals 16 residues. Germline V gene lookup returns CDR1 MRHNA and CDR2 SNTAGT. The V end was cut by 0 bases, the J end by 0 bases, with 9 bases between. The CDR3 DNA sequence: TGTGCCAGCAGTGACTCGAGAGCTTATAGCAATCAGCCCCAGCATTTT. This codes for CASSDSRAYSNQPQHF.

The genes are TRBV7-9 and TRBJ2-5; no reliable D call. This CDR3 has 13 amino acids. Germline V CDR1 and CDR2: SEHNR, FQNEAQ (reference sequence). With 3 bases removed from V and 3 bases from J, the gap between germline ends came to 8 bases. CDR3 sequence reads: CASSFRQEETQYF. CDR3 coding DNA: TGTGCCAGCAGCTTTAGGCAGGAAGAGACCCAGTACTTC.

The gene calls are TRBV28 and TRBJ1-2; D unresolved. Germline CDR1 MDHEN, CDR2 SYDVKM. The CDR3 extends over 14 amino acids. V was clipped by 4 bases and J by 8 bases, with 17 bases between them. CDR3 protein: CASSYSARGCGYTF. CDR3 sequence (DNA): TGTGCCAGCAGTTATTCGGCTCGGGGATGCGGCTACACCTTC.

The chain carries TRBV5-1 and TRBJ1-6; 11 bases are a match to TRBD1. Germline CDR1 reads SGHRS; CDR2 reads YFSETQ. The CDR3 loop spans 15 amino acids. With 1 base clipped from V and 8 bases from J, the junction kept 2 bases outside the gene matches. The CDR3 bases are TGCGCCAGCAGCTTGACGGGACAGGGGGATTCACCCCTCCACTTT. Translated, it gives CASSLTGQGDSPLHF.

This clone was counted a single time. The chain couples TRBV13 to TRBJ2-1, with TRBD2 matching 7 bases. V lost 0 bases, J lost 2 bases, and 1 base stayed unmatched. CDR3 length equals 15 residues. Looked up from germline, CDR1 is PRHDT and CDR2 is FYEKMQ (reference sequence). DNA of the CDR3: TGTGCCAGCAGCTTAGGGGCGGGGGCCTACAATGAGCAGTTCTTC. It specifies CASSLGAGAYNEQFF.

This clone appeared a single time. This chain uses TRBV6-5 with TRBJ2-5; D is ambiguous. This CDR3 is built from 14 residues. The V gene lost 0 bases and the J gene lost 4 bases, with 9 bases spanning the gap. Germline CDR1 and CDR2: MNHEY and SVGAGI. The CDR3 protein is CASSYSKTGETQYF. The CDR3 DNA reads as TGTGCCAGCAGTTACTCGAAGACTGGAGAGACCCAGTACTTC.

This clone has just one count. One junction end does not reproduce the germline sequence, and a read error may be involved. The chain joins TRBV7-9 to TRBJ1-2; D call uncertain. This CDR3 contains 14 residues. Per germline, CDR1 SEHNR and CDR2 FQNEAQ (reference sequence). CDR3 sequence: CSSSLSTAIYGYTF. For the CDR3, the DNA is TGTTCCAGCAGCTTAAGCACAGCCATCTATGGCTACACCTTC.

This chain connects TRBV7-3 to TRBJ2-3; D might be TRBD2 (5 bases). This CDR3 is built from 13 residues. Germline V gene data show CDR1 as SGHTA and CDR2 as FQGTGA. Trimming took off 4 bases at V and 3 bases at J, with 8 bases between the two ends. CDR3 amino acids: CASSYGVTDTQYF. The CDR3, as DNA: TGTGCCAGCAGCTACGGGGTGACAGATACGCAGTATTTT.